Following are 6 T cell receptor beta chains from one sample sequenced in a study of T-cell reconstitution after alpha-beta-depleted transplantation in children. The TCRbeta library incorporated unique molecular identifiers. TCRdb re-called the PCR reads with MiXCR, one entry per CDR3 protein. Found here are approximately 420,000 distinct CDR3 sequences, about a tenth of them singletons; the top ten hold about 5%. This specimen was PBMCs from the stem cell graft donor, taken from the stem cell graft. The receptors here all came from a human donor who donated a stem cell graft to a child with acute myeloid leukemia.

This clonotype was detected many times. The V call is TRBV7-9, the J call TRBJ2-1, with TRBD2 matching 15 bases. Unmatched junction bases numbered 8, after V lost 3 bases and J lost 8 bases. Germline lookup yields CDR1 SEHNR and CDR2 FQNEAQ (reference sequence). This CDR3 spans 17 amino acids. The CDR3 bases are TGTGCCAGCAGCTTTGGACTAGCGGGAGGGCAATTGGATGAGCAGTTCTTC. Residues: CASSFGLAGGQLDEQFF.

This clonotype has at least ten counts. The genes are TRBV5-1 and TRBJ2-5; D is unresolved. The germline CDR1 and CDR2 sequences are SGHRS and YFSETQ. The germline V and J ends were trimmed by 0 bases and 1 base, with 10 bases remaining between them. The length of the CDR3 is 15 residues. The CDR3 loop reads CASSLDSSSQETQYF. The DNA for the CDR3 is TGCGCCAGCAGCTTGGACAGCTCAAGCCAAGAGACCCAGTACTTC.

This clonotype has a handful of counts. This chain connects TRBV12-3 or TRBV12-4 to TRBJ2-2; D gene uncertain. The germline V and J ends were trimmed by 3 bases and 4 bases, with 9 bases remaining between them. CDR3 size: 14 residues. The CDR3 nucleotides read TGTGCCAGCAGTTTGGCTAGGTTCACCGGGGAGCTGTTTTTT. Its protein product is CASSLARFTGELFF.

The chain has TRBV28 and TRBJ2-7; D possibly corresponds to TRBD2 (5 bases). Trimming shortened V by 4 bases and J by 5 bases, and 30 bases separated the two germline ends. This CDR3 is 19 amino acids long. Germline lookup yields CDR1 MDHEN and CDR2 SYDVKM. CDR3 protein: CASSSHQLLDGKFRDEQYF. The CDR3 DNA follows: TGTGCCAGCAGTTCCCATCAACTCCTTGACGGGAAGTTTAGGGACGAGCAGTACTTC.

Only a few counts were recorded for this clonotype. The rearrangement uses TRBV4-1 and TRBJ2-7; TRBD1 aligns across 9 bases. Trimming cost V 2 bases and J 3 bases; bases outside gene matches: 2. CDR3 length: 14 residues. Germline-derived CDR1 and CDR2 are MGHRA and YSYEKL. The CDR3 nucleotides are TGCGCCAGCAGCCAACGGACAGGGGTCTACGAGCAGTACGTC. Translated, it gives CASSQRTGVYEQYV.

Only a few counts were recorded for this clonotype. The chain employs TRBV5-6 and TRBJ2-7, with 7 bases fitting TRBD2. Germline loops: CDR1 SGHDT, CDR2 YYEEEE. CDR3 length: 15 amino acids. The V and J ends lost 2 bases and 7 bases, in that order; junction bases with no gene match: 12. The CDR3 here is CASSFTDGIGREQYV. The CDR3 DNA sequence: TGTGCCAGCAGCTTTACCGACGGCATCGGGAGGGAGCAGTACGTC.